These T cell receptor beta chains were read from a single sample in a study of Ad26.COV2.S vaccination and SARS-CoV-2 variants. Profiling relied on immunoSEQ multiplex PCR, and the TCRdb table lists in-frame clones only, not all of them. The sample yields roughly 460,000 clones, nearly 90% seen once. The material sequenced was peripheral blood, taken in a trial of Ad26.COV2.S vaccine versus placebo. These receptors came from a person aged 18 to 65 who received the Ad26.COV2.S COVID-19 vaccine or a placebo. CDR3s include the opening cysteine and the closing phenylalanine or tryptophan. The order of the fields is V gene, D gene, clone size, J gene, CDR3 DNA, CDR3 protein. D genes are given only for firm matches. Size values are once, few and many counts, or a class for expanded clones, and some rows have none.

V gene: TRBV3-1/TRBV3-2
D gene: TRBD2
clone size: -
J gene: TRBJ2-1
CDR3 DNA: TGTGCCAGCAGCCGGATGGCGGGGGGATACAATGAGCAGTTCTTC
CDR3 protein: CASSRMAGGYNEQFF

V gene: TRBV7-8
D gene: TRBD2
clone size: -
J gene: TRBJ2-7
CDR3 DNA: TGTGCCAGCAGCTCATTAGCGGGAGGCCCCTCCTACGAGCAGTACTTC
CDR3 protein: CASSSLAGGPSYEQYF

V gene: TRBV7-9
D gene: TRBD2
clone size: -
J gene: TRBJ2-3
CDR3 DNA: TGTGCCAGCCTACCGGGCGCGGGGGACACAGATACGCAGTATTTT
CDR3 protein: CASLPGAGDTDTQYF

V gene: TRBV30
D gene: TRBD2
clone size: -
J gene: TRBJ2-1
CDR3 DNA: TGTGCCTCCTCTAGCGGGGATTACAATGAGCAGTTCTTC
CDR3 protein: CASSSGDYNEQFF

V gene: TRBV3-1/TRBV3-2
D gene: TRBD1
clone size: -
J gene: TRBJ2-7
CDR3 DNA: TGTGCCAGCAGCCAAGAAAGAGGACAGGGGGTATACGAGCAGTACTTC
CDR3 protein: CASSQERGQGVYEQYF

V gene: TRBV7-3
D gene: TRBD2
clone size: -
J gene: TRBJ2-4
CDR3 DNA: TGTGCCAGCAGCTTGGTAGCGGGCAACATTCAGTACTTC
CDR3 protein: CASSLVAGNIQYF

V gene: TRBV5-1
D gene: TRBD2
clone size: -
J gene: TRBJ2-3
CDR3 DNA: TGCGCCAGCAGCTTGGCCCTAGCGGGAGCTGCAGATACGCAGTATTTT
CDR3 protein: CASSLALAGAADTQYF

V gene: TRBV12-3/TRBV12-4
D gene: -
clone size: -
J gene: TRBJ2-7
CDR3 DNA: TGTGCCAGCAGTAACCCCCTCGAGCAGTACTTC
CDR3 protein: CASSNPLEQYF

V gene: TRBV6-5
D gene: -
clone size: -
J gene: TRBJ1-2
CDR3 DNA: TGTGCCAGCATTTCGGCCCCGGCTTCTTATGGCTACACCTTC
CDR3 protein: CASISAPASYGYTF

V gene: TRBV6-5
D gene: -
clone size: -
J gene: TRBJ2-7
CDR3 DNA: TGTGCCAGCAGAGAGGGGGGACTCTACGAGCAGTACTTC
CDR3 protein: CASREGGLYEQYF

V gene: TRBV16
D gene: -
clone size: -
J gene: TRBJ1-5
CDR3 DNA: TGTGCCAGCAGCCGAAACATAGATCAGCCCCAGCATTTT
CDR3 protein: CASSRNIDQPQHF

V gene: TRBV10-3
D gene: -
clone size: once
J gene: TRBJ2-1
CDR3 DNA: TGTGCCATCACGGCCATCAGTCTTGGGGCGGGTAATGAGCAGTTCTTC
CDR3 protein: CAITAISLGAGNEQFF

V gene: TRBV7-2
D gene: -
clone size: few
J gene: TRBJ1-5
CDR3 DNA: TGTGCCAGCAGCCTAGACAGCGATCGTCAGCCCCAGCATTTT
CDR3 protein: CASSLDSDRQPQHF

V gene: TRBV9
D gene: -
clone size: -
J gene: TRBJ2-3
CDR3 DNA: TGTGCCAGCAGCGTTCTAGCCCCAAGCACAGATACGCAGTATTTT
CDR3 protein: CASSVLAPSTDTQYF

V gene: TRBV19
D gene: TRBD1
clone size: -
J gene: TRBJ2-7
CDR3 DNA: TGTGCCAGCTCACAGGGGGCGACTCCGGGGGCCTACGAGCAGTACTTC
CDR3 protein: CASSQGATPGAYEQYF

V gene: TRBV7-9
D gene: -
clone size: -
J gene: TRBJ2-2
CDR3 DNA: TGTGCCAGCATCGGGAGCCCTAACACCGGGGAGCTGTTTTTT
CDR3 protein: CASIGSPNTGELFF

V gene: TRBV5-4
D gene: TRBD1
clone size: -
J gene: TRBJ2-7
CDR3 DNA: TGTGCCAGCAGCTTGGTTGGACAGGGCTACGAGCAGTACTTC
CDR3 protein: CASSLVGQGYEQYF

V gene: TRBV5-8
D gene: -
clone size: -
J gene: TRBJ1-4
CDR3 DNA: TGTGCCAGCAGCCCTTCCCGGGACGGTAATGAAAAACTGTTTTTT
CDR3 protein: CASSPSRDGNEKLFF

V gene: TRBV5-6
D gene: TRBD2
clone size: -
J gene: TRBJ2-3
CDR3 DNA: TGTGCCAGCAGCTTGGGGCGGGGGTACACAGATACGCAGTATTTT
CDR3 protein: CASSLGRGYTDTQYF

V gene: TRBV6-5
D gene: TRBD2
clone size: -
J gene: TRBJ2-2
CDR3 DNA: TGTGCCAGCAGTTACGCAAGCGGGGGCAACACCGGGGAGCTGTTTTTT
CDR3 protein: CASSYASGGNTGELFF

V gene: TRBV5-8
D gene: -
clone size: -
J gene: TRBJ1-1
CDR3 DNA: TGTGCCAGCAGCCTCCGGGGGCGCAGGAACACTGAAGCTTTCTTT
CDR3 protein: CASSLRGRRNTEAFF

V gene: TRBV19
D gene: -
clone size: once
J gene: TRBJ1-2
CDR3 DNA: TGTGCCAGTAGCGACAGACAGGCATGGGGCTATGGCTACACCTTC
CDR3 protein: CASSDRQAWGYGYTF

V gene: TRBV29-1
D gene: -
clone size: -
J gene: TRBJ1-2
CDR3 DNA: TGCAGCGTTAGTATCCCCAGGGAAGCTTGGAGCTACACCTTC
CDR3 protein: CSVSIPREAWSYTF

V gene: TRBV5-1
D gene: -
clone size: -
J gene: TRBJ2-1
CDR3 DNA: TGCGCCAGCAGCTTGGGTGGGGTCGCTGGGGACAATGAGCAGTTCTTC
CDR3 protein: CASSLGGVAGDNEQFF

V gene: TRBV11-2
D gene: -
clone size: -
J gene: TRBJ1-1
CDR3 DNA: TGTGCCAGCAGCTTCACGGGGAACACTGAAGCTTTCTTT
CDR3 protein: CASSFTGNTEAFF

V gene: TRBV4-2
D gene: -
clone size: -
J gene: TRBJ2-5
CDR3 DNA: TGTGCCAGCAGCCAAGGCCTAGTTGGCGAGACCCAGTACTTC
CDR3 protein: CASSQGLVGETQYF

V gene: TRBV6-5
D gene: -
clone size: -
J gene: TRBJ1-2
CDR3 DNA: TGTGCCAGCAGTTACTCGGGAGGGTTCGGCTACACCTTC
CDR3 protein: CASSYSGGFGYTF

V gene: TRBV7-3
D gene: TRBD1
clone size: -
J gene: TRBJ1-1
CDR3 DNA: TGTGCCAGCAGCTTAGGCGGGACAGGCTTGAACACTGAAGCTTTCTTT
CDR3 protein: CASSLGGTGLNTEAFF

V gene: TRBV2
D gene: -
clone size: -
J gene: TRBJ2-1
CDR3 DNA: TGTGCCAGCAGTGAGGTGCAGAGCTCCTACAATGAGCAGTTCTTC
CDR3 protein: CASSEVQSSYNEQFF

V gene: TRBV7-9
D gene: TRBD2
clone size: -
J gene: TRBJ2-5
CDR3 DNA: TGTGCCAGCAGCTTAGGCGCTAGCGGGGGACAAGAGACCCAGTACTTC
CDR3 protein: CASSLGASGGQETQYF

V gene: TRBV18
D gene: -
clone size: -
J gene: TRBJ2-5
CDR3 DNA: TGTGCCAGCTCACCATGGTCAGGGCTGGAGACCCAGTACTTC
CDR3 protein: CASSPWSGLETQYF

V gene: TRBV7-3
D gene: -
clone size: -
J gene: TRBJ1-2
CDR3 DNA: TGTGCCAGCAGCTTAACTCCAGGGCCTAACTATGGCTACACCTTC
CDR3 protein: CASSLTPGPNYGYTF

V gene: TRBV28
D gene: -
clone size: -
J gene: TRBJ1-1
CDR3 DNA: TGTGCCAGCATTGGCCCCATCTCCACTGAAGCTTTCTTT
CDR3 protein: CASIGPISTEAFF

V gene: TRBV11-2
D gene: TRBD1
clone size: -
J gene: TRBJ2-2
CDR3 DNA: TGTGCCAGCAGCTTGATTTCACAGGGGGCGTACGGGGAGCTGTTTTTT
CDR3 protein: CASSLISQGAYGELFF

V gene: TRBV5-6
D gene: -
clone size: -
J gene: TRBJ1-1
CDR3 DNA: TGTGCCAGCAGCTTGGGGCGGGGGGCTTTCTTT
CDR3 protein: CASSLGRGAFF

V gene: TRBV7-9
D gene: -
clone size: -
J gene: TRBJ1-3
CDR3 DNA: TGTGCCAGCAGGGATCTAGGGGTTCCTGGAAACACCATATATTTT
CDR3 protein: CASRDLGVPGNTIYF

V gene: TRBV4-1
D gene: -
clone size: -
J gene: TRBJ2-1
CDR3 DNA: TGCGCCAGCAGCCAACCTCCGGGGACCATCTACAATGAGCAGTTCTTC
CDR3 protein: CASSQPPGTIYNEQFF

V gene: TRBV19
D gene: -
clone size: few
J gene: TRBJ1-5
CDR3 DNA: TGTGCCAGTAGATTAGGGAATCAGCCCCAGCATTTT
CDR3 protein: CASRLGNQPQHF

V gene: TRBV19
D gene: -
clone size: -
J gene: TRBJ1-2
CDR3 DNA: TGTGCCAGTAGTACAGGGAGATTTGGCTACACCTTC
CDR3 protein: CASSTGRFGYTF

V gene: TRBV6-2/TRBV6-3
D gene: -
clone size: -
J gene: TRBJ2-7
CDR3 DNA: TGTGCCAGCAGTTACTCTTTTCACGAGCAGTACTTC
CDR3 protein: CASSYSFHEQYF

V gene: TRBV10-2
D gene: -
clone size: -
J gene: TRBJ1-5
CDR3 DNA: TGCGCCAGCAGTGAGTCAGGGGCCTGGAGCAATCAGCCCCAGCATTTT
CDR3 protein: CASSESGAWSNQPQHF

V gene: TRBV4-3
D gene: -
clone size: -
J gene: TRBJ2-2
CDR3 DNA: TGCGCCAGCAGCCAAGATACCCTAAGGGGGGGGGAGCTGTTTTTT
CDR3 protein: CASSQDTLRGGELFF

V gene: TRBV9
D gene: -
clone size: -
J gene: TRBJ2-5
CDR3 DNA: TGTGCCAGCAGCGGCGGGGAGACCCAGTACTTC
CDR3 protein: CASSGGETQYF

V gene: TRBV7-3
D gene: -
clone size: -
J gene: TRBJ2-3
CDR3 DNA: TGTGCCAGCAGCTTAGGCCAGAGCCGCACAGATACGCAGTATTTT
CDR3 protein: CASSLGQSRTDTQYF

V gene: TRBV5-5
D gene: -
clone size: -
J gene: TRBJ2-7
CDR3 DNA: TGTGCCAGCAGCGCCCCGGGACATAAATTCCTGCAGTACTTC
CDR3 protein: CASSAPGHKFLQYF

V gene: TRBV2
D gene: -
clone size: -
J gene: TRBJ1-1
CDR3 DNA: TGTGCCACCAGGCCGGGGGCCCAAAGGAACACTGAAGCTTTCTTT
CDR3 protein: CATRPGAQRNTEAFF